This T cell receptor beta chain was recorded in a study of blood T cell repertoires in COVID-19. The CDR3 consists of 14 residues. CDR1 SQVTM and CDR2 ANQGSEA come from the germline V gene. J lost 4 bases, V lost 2 bases, and 7 bases had no gene match. In Cohort 3, a recovered donor had either two negative PCRs, clearance, or symptom resolution. This table comes from immunoSEQ multiplex PCR, and its TCRdb copy is limited to in-frame clones, with some not included. Of about 250,000 clones in the sample, 86% were seen once. This chain joins TRBV29-1 and TRBJ1-2; TRBD1 agrees at 7 bases. The TCR was taken from a man in his forties who had recovered from COVID-19. Sequencing was done on a sample of PBMCs or T cells enriched from blood (not recorded which). The DNA for the CDR3 is TGCAGCGTTGAATACAGGGGAGGAGGCTATGGCTACACCTTC. Protein sequence: CSVEYRGGGYGYTF.